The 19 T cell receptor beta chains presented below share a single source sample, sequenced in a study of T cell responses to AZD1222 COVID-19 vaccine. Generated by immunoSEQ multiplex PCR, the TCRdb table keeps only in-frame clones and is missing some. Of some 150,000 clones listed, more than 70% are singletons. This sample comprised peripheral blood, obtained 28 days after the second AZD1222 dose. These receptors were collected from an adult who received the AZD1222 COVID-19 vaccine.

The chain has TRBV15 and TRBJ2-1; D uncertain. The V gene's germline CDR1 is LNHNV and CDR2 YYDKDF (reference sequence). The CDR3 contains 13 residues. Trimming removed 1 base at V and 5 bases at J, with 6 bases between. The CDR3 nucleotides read TGTGCCACCAGCAGAGGACTGAACAATGAGCAGTTCTTC. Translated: CATSRGLNNEQFF.

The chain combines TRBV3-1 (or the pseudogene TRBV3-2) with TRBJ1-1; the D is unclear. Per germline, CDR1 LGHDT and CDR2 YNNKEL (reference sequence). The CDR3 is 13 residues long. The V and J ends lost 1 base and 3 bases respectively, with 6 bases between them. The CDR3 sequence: CASSQVTDTEAFF. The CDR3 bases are TGTGCCAGCAGCCAAGTAACAGACACTGAAGCTTTCTTT.

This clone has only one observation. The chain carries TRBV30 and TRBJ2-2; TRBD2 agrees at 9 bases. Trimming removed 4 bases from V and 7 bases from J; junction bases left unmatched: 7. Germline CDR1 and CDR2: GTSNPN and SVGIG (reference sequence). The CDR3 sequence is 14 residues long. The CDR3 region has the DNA TGTGCCTGGACTAGCGGGATGAGGGGCGGGGAGCTGTTTTTT. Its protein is CAWTSGMRGGELFF.

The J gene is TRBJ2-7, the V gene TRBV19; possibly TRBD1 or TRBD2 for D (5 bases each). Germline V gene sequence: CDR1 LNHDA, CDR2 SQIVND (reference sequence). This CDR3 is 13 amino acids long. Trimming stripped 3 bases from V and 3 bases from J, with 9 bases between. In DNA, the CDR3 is TGTGCCAGTAGTATGGGACCGCGCTACGAGCAGTACTTC. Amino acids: CASSMGPRYEQYF.

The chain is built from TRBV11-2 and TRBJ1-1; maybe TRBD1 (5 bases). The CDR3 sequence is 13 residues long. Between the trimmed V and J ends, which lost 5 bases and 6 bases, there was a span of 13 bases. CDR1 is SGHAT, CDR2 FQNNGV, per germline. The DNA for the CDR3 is TGTGCCAGCAGCACCGGCGGGGGGGCTGAAGCTTTCTTT. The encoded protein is CASSTGGGAEAFF.

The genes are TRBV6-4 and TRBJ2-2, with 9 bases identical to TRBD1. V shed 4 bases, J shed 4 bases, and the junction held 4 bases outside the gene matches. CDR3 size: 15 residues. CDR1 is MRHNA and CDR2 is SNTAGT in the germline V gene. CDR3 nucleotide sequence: TGTGCCAGCAGTGTGGGACAGGGCAGCACCGGGGAGCTGTTTTTT. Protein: CASSVGQGSTGELFF.

CDR3 protein: CASQGQGLSNEKLFF. The CDR3 DNA is TGCGCCAGCCAAGGACAGGGCCTGTCCAATGAAAAACTGTTTTTT. The rearrangement links TRBV4-1 to TRBJ1-4, with 8 bases aligning to TRBD1. The CDR3 sequence is 15 residues long. V dropped 8 bases and J dropped 5; count of bases not matched to a gene: 10. The V gene's germline CDR1 is MGHRA and CDR2 YSYEKL.

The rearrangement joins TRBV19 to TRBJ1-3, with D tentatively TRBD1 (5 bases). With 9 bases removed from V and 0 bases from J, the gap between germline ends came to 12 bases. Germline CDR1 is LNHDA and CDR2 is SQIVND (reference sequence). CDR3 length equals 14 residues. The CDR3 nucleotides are TGTGCCAGCACTAGGGGTGGCTCTGGAAACACCATATATTTT. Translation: CASTRGGSGNTIYF.

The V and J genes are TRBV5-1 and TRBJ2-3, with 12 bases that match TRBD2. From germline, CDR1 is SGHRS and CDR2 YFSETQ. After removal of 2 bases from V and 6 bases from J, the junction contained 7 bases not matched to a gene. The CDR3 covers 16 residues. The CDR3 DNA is TGCGCCAGCAGCTTCGGACTAGCGGGAACTGGGGATACGCAGTATTTT. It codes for CASSFGLAGTGDTQYF.

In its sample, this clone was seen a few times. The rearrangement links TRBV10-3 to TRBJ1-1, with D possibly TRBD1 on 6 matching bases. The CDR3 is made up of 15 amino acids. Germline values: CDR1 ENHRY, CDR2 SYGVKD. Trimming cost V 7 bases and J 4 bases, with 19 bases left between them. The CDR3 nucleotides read TGTGCCATCAAGGGAGGGGGGGCTGAGGGCACTGAAGCTTTCTTT. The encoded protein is CAIKGGGAEGTEAFF.

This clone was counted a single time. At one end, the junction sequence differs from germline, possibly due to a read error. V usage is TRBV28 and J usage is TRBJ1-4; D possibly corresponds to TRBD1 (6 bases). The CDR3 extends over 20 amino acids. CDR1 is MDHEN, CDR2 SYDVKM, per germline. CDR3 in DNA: TGTGCCAGGAGTTCGTCTTTCGGGGTCGGATCTGGGGGCAGAAGAGAAAAACTGTTTTTT. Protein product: CARSSSFGVGSGGRREKLFF.

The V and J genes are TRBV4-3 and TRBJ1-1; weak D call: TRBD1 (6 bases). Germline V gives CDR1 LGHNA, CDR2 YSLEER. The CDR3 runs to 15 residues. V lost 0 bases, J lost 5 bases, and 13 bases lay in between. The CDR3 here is CASSQDKLGTTEAFF. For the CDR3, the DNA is TGCGCCAGCAGCCAAGATAAATTGGGGACAACTGAAGCTTTCTTT.

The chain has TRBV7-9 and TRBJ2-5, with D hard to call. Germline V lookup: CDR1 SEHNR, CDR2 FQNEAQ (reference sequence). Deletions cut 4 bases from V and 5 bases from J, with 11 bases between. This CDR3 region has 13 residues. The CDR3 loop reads CASSSDPVETQYF. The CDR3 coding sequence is TGTGCCAGCAGCTCCGACCCGGTGGAGACCCAGTACTTC.

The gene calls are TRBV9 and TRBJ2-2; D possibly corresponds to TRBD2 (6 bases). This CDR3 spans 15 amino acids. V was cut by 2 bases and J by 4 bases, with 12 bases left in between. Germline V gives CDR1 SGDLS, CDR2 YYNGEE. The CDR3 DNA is TGTGCCAGCAGCGTCTCCCTGGGGGGCACCGGGGAGCTGTTTTTT. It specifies CASSVSLGGTGELFF.

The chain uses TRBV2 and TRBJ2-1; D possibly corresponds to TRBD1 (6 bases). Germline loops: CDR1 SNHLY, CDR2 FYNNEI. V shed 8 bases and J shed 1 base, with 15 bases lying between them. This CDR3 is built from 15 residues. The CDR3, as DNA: TGTGCCAGCGGGGCCGGGACACCATCCTACAATGAGCAGTTCTTC. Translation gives CASGAGTPSYNEQFF.

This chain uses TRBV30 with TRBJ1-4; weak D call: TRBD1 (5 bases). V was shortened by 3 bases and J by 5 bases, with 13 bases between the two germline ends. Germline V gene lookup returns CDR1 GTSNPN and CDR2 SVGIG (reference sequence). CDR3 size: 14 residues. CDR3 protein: CAWSRQGPNEKLFF. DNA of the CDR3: TGTGCCTGGAGCCGGCAGGGACCGAATGAAAAACTGTTTTTT. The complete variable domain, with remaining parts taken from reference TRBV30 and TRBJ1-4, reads SQTIHQWPATLVQPVGSPLSLECTVEGTSNPNLYWYRQAAGRGLQLLFYSVGIGQISSEVPQNLSASRPQDRQFILSSKKLLLSDSGFYLCAWSRQGPNEKLFFGSGTQLSVL.

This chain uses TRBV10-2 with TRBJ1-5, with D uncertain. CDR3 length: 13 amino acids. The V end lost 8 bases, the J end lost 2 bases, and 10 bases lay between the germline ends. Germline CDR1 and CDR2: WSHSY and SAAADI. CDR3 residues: CASGPWGNQPQHF. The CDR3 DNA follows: TGCGCCAGCGGGCCGTGGGGCAATCAGCCCCAGCATTTT.

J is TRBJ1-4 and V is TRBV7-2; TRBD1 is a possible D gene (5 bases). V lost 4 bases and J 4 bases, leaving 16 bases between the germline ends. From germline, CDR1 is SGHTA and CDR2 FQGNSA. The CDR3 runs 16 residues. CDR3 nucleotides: TGTGCCAGCAGCTCCAATGTATGGGGCGATAATGAAAAACTGTTTTTT. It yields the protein CASSSNVWGDNEKLFF.

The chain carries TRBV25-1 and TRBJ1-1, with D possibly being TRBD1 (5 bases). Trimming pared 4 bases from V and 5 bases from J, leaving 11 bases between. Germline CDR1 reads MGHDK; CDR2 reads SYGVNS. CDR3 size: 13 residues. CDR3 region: CASSATGGTEAFF. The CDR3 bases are TGTGCCAGCAGTGCCACAGGTGGGACTGAAGCTTTCTTT.